Following are 10 T cell receptor beta chains from one sample sequenced in a study of blood T cell repertoires in COVID-19. Measured with immunoSEQ multiplex PCR; TCRdb has only the in-frame clones, and not every one. The sample holds around 110,000 clones, 70% to 85% seen once. The specimen sequenced was peripheral blood. These TCRs come from a woman aged 60-70 years with acute or convalescent COVID-19.

Concerning this clone itself: The sample has other DNA sequences that encode this CDR3 too. The chain joins TRBV5-1 to TRBJ2-5; no definite D call. V was trimmed by 0 bases and J by 1 base, leaving 7 bases between them. This CDR3 is 14 amino acids long. Germline V gene lookup returns CDR1 SGHRS and CDR2 YFSETQ. DNA of the CDR3: TGCGCCAGCAGCTTGGGTACAGTCCAAGAGACCCAGTACTTC. Translated: CASSLGTVQETQYF.

This rearrangement joins TRBV24-1 to TRBJ2-2; TRBD1 matches at 9 bases. The CDR3 extends over 16 amino acids. With V trimmed by 2 bases and J by 3 bases, 3 bases remained unmatched. Per germline, CDR1 KGHDR and CDR2 SFDVKD. This chain's CDR3 is CATSDSTGGYTGELFF. The CDR3 DNA is TGTGCCACCAGTGATTCGACAGGGGGGTACACCGGGGAGCTGTTTTTT.

The chain is built from TRBV19 and TRBJ1-2; perhaps TRBD1 as D (5 bases). V lost 5 bases, J lost 0 bases, and 13 bases lay in between. Germline CDR1 reads LNHDA; CDR2 reads SQIVND (reference sequence). The CDR3 spans 15 residues. CDR3 nucleotide sequence: TGTGCCAGTAGTTCACCAGACAGTTCTAACTATGGCTACACCTTC. The encoded protein is CASSSPDSSNYGYTF.

The V gene is TRBV3-1 (or the pseudogene TRBV3-2), the J gene TRBJ2-1; 10 nucleotides align to TRBD2. In germline, CDR1 is LGHDT, CDR2 YNNKEL (reference sequence). V gave up 1 base and J gave up 6 bases; unmatched junction bases: 6. The CDR3 extends over 16 amino acids. The CDR3 loop reads CASSQALLAGANEQFF. The CDR3 nucleotides read TGTGCCAGCAGCCAAGCGCTCCTAGCGGGGGCCAATGAGCAGTTCTTC.

V is TRBV4-2 and J is TRBJ2-7, with TRBD2 identical over 8 bases. Germline-derived CDR1 and CDR2 are LGHNA and YNFKEQ. The CDR3 contains 16 residues. The junction had 7 bases not matched to a gene; V was cut back by 0 bases and J by 3 bases. Here the CDR3 reads CASSQDQERGLYEQYF. The CDR3 DNA is TGTGCCAGCAGCCAAGATCAGGAGCGGGGGCTCTACGAGCAGTACTTC.

This clone was observed a single time. The V gene is TRBV15, the J gene TRBJ2-7; a possible D gene is TRBD1 (6 bases). V lost 9 bases and J 3 bases, leaving 18 bases between the germline ends. The CDR3 covers 14 residues. The germline gives CDR1 LNHNV, CDR2 YYDKDF (reference sequence). Here the CDR3 reads CATGASVDSYEQYF. CDR3 nucleotides: TGTGCCACGGGGGCGTCCGTGGACAGCTACGAGCAGTACTTC.

This chain uses TRBV7-6 with TRBJ2-5, with 8 nucleotides matching TRBD2. The junction had 6 bases not matched to a gene; V was cut back by 5 bases and J by 1 base. From germline, CDR1 is SGHVS and CDR2 FNYEAQ. The CDR3 has 15 residues. The CDR3 region is CASSRPSGSQETQYF. CDR3 nucleotides: TGTGCCAGCAGCCGCCCTAGCGGGTCCCAAGAGACCCAGTACTTC.

CDR3 sequence reads: CASSPNRGRETQYF. The CDR3 DNA reads as TGTGCCAGCAGCCCGAACAGGGGACGAGAGACCCAGTACTTC. The genes are TRBV7-2 and TRBJ2-5; the match to TRBD1 covers 7 bases. Germline CDR1 and CDR2: SGHTA and FQGNSA. Trimming cost V 5 bases and J 4 bases; bases outside gene matches: 7. The CDR3 is 14 residues long.

This clone was seen only a few times. The rearrangement joins TRBV3-1 (or the pseudogene TRBV3-2) to TRBJ1-2, with 10 bases lining up with TRBD1. There are 15 residues in the CDR3. Germline loops: CDR1 LGHDT, CDR2 YNNKEL (reference sequence). The junction had 5 bases not matched to a gene; V was cut back by 1 base and J by 6 bases. The CDR3 loop is CASSQVTTGGNGYTF. DNA for the CDR3: TGTGCCAGCAGCCAAGTGACGACAGGGGGCAATGGCTACACCTTC.

V usage is TRBV7-2 and J usage is TRBJ2-3; tentative D call: TRBD2 (7 bases). CDR3 size: 13 residues. Trimming stripped 4 bases from V and 4 bases from J, with 9 bases between. In germline, CDR1 is SGHTA, CDR2 FQGNSA. CDR3 DNA sequence: TGTGCCAGCAGCTCCGGGGGGCCAGATACGCAGTATTTT. Protein: CASSSGGPDTQYF.